Sequencing of this T cell receptor (beta chain) was carried out in a study of OX40 agonist ivuxolimab in advanced cancers. Whole-study context: At 0.01 to 10 mg/kg, ivuxolimab was administered intravenously to patients every 2 weeks.

As concerns this clone: The antigen is unknown.

Only in-frame clones appear in the TCRdb table, and some are missing; sequencing was by immunoSEQ multiplex PCR. The sample includes about 94,000 clones, around 86% of them seen just once. Study outcomes and limitations: At 0.1 to 3.0 mg/kg and by week 6, CD4+ and CD8+ T cells in the blood had expanded clonally. Fewer expanded clones were found on average in CD4+ than in CD8+ T cells.

This CDR3 spans 18 amino acids. V shed 5 bases and J 0 bases; nucleotides not matched to a gene: 9. Germline CDR1 is MNHEY and CDR2 is SMNVEV (reference sequence). Blood draws occurred at baseline, cycle 4 day 1, and cycle 7 day 1. The TCR comes from an adult with an advanced solid tumor such as melanoma, head and neck, liver or kidney cancer. The genes are TRBV27 and TRBJ1-6; 8 bases fit TRBD1. The sequences come from CD4+ or CD8+ T cells sorted from blood, collected in a trial of the OX40 agonist ivuxolimab. CDR3 nucleotide sequence: TGTGCCAGCAGTCCCCGGGACAGGTTGAGCTCCTATAATTCACCCCTCCACTTT. Its translation: CASSPRDRLSSYNSPLHF.